The following is a TCR beta chain sequence with its context. The target antigen is unknown. This sample is part of a study of cytomegalovirus exposure and HLA in healthy donors. Findings and limits, study-wide: The study put 160 or so TCR beta chains on its list as cytomegalovirus-associated.

CDR3 length equals 17 residues. Germline CDR1 reads MNHEY; CDR2 reads SMNVEV (reference sequence). Trimming cost V 6 bases and J 0 bases, with 20 bases left between them. With 60 Vbeta and 13 Jbeta primers, the PCR was carried out. Assay: immunoSEQ multiplex PCR; the TCRdb copy retains only in-frame clones and omits some. The top ten clones hold 2% to 3% of a sample with roughly 110,000 clones, 82% of them seen once. This chain uses TRBV27 with TRBJ1-1, with unresolved D. The sample taken for sequencing was PBMCs. The TCR was taken from a man aged 25-45 years in good health and CMV-seropositive. CDR3 coding DNA: TGTGCCAGCAGCCAGTACAGTTTGGTCGGGGTGAACACTGAAGCTTTCTTT. It encodes CASSQYSLVGVNTEAFF.